Here is one T cell receptor beta chain with its context. It lacks a known antigen. The sample holds no much larger clone one base away, and base qualities are not on file. The junction shows trimming of 0 bases on V and 4 bases on J, plus 7 bases between the germline ends. The germline V gene provides CDR1 MGHRA and CDR2 YSYEKL. From the cysteine up to the phenylalanine, the CDR3 has a length of 14 residues. Kept here is only the CDR3 DNA, which spans 42 bases and is read in frame from base 1. The study profiled bulk TCR beta-chain repertoires in matched peripheral blood, tumor and adjacent normal breast tissue taken from about 15 patients with early-stage breast cancer. Before surgery, roughly 5-11 mL of whole blood was collected in EDTA tubes and processed within 2 hours. Ficoll-Paque centrifugation in SepMate-50 tubes was used to isolate peripheral blood mononuclear cells. For storage in liquid nitrogen, PBMCs were cryopreserved as aliquots of roughly 1.9 to 4.5 million cells in around 90% FBS with around 10% DMSO. The Qiagen AllPrep DNA/RNA Mini kit was used for genomic DNA extraction.

The data originate from a study of early stage breast cancer tumors (dated by TCRdb to 2015 to 2018). As for the study more broadly: Of the 15 or so invasive breast tumors, 12 to 13 were found to be estrogen receptor-positive, progesterone receptor-positive and HER2-negative. The average read coverage per sample was roughly 10-fold. A total of about 2,800,000 templates, representing some 1.2 million unique clonotypes, were detected across all samples. About 70% of the 12 ER+/PR+/HER2- tumors were invasive ductal carcinomas, while the other four were invasive lobular carcinomas.

Findings and caveats that apply to the study as a whole: Repertoires from blood and normal breast were more alike than repertoires from blood and tumor, and in about 85% of the 16 patients, comparing each tissue with blood separated tumor from normal. Sequencing bulk genomic DNA from unsorted cells could not capture chain pairing or functional markers like CD4, CD8 and FOXP3. Enriched TCRB sequences shared across patients were mostly commonly generated sequences, unlikely to play an important role in the tumor microenvironment. Analysis by tumor subtype was prevented by the small cohort size. Tumors showed about 2.3-fold higher T cell density and higher clonality than adjacent normal breast tissue.

Two independent genomic DNA replicates were amplified for each sample, with approximately 0.5 ug used for blood and roughly 1.5 ug for tumor or normal breast. Following the manufacturer's instructions, the ImmunoSeq Intro kit was used to carry out TCRB sequencing on genomic DNA. Multiplex PCR ran approximately 29 cycles with proprietary primers and spike-in control sequences for absolute quantification. Single-end 150-bp reads were used to sequence an 87-bp fragment spanning the CDR3 plus the flanking V and J genes. Seven samples, with two replicates for each sample, were multiplexed per lane of an Illumina MiSeq using version 3.0 chemistry. The authors processed their data as follows. Raw data were processed with the vendor's proprietary pipeline, and both replicates were merged into a single result per sample. To define clonotypes, the study grouped productive rearrangements that shared the V-gene family, CDR3 amino acid sequence and J-gene segment. Clonality was computed as 1 minus the normalized Shannon entropy (Pielou evenness) of TCRB abundances. To estimate T cell density, the total number of templates was divided by the input cell count, which was inferred from how much DNA went in. Recon, run with its default parameters, was used to estimate overall repertoire diversity and clonality. A clonotype counted as tumor-enriched if its abundance in tumor exceeded 0.1% and was at least 32-fold higher than its abundance in normal breast. The source is immuneACCESS, and TCRdb retained only in-frame sequences with V and J called. Part of the clones is not carried over; for the studies checked, unresolved V genes explain less than half of this, and the remainder is unexplained. That table gives V, J and clone size, and the DNA gave D and trimming. The sample table shows fewer than 50,000 clones, and roughly 69% are seen once. Clones ranked in the top ten supply roughly 7.2% of the sample.

The clonotype originates from a person in their fifties or sixties with breast cancer. Specimen: blood. The sequence is built from TRBV4-1 and TRBJ1-3; no D gene can be assigned with confidence. The DNA sequence is as follows: TGCGCCAGCAGCCAAGATCTCAGGGGAAACACCATATATTTT. It specifies CASSQDLRGNTIYF.